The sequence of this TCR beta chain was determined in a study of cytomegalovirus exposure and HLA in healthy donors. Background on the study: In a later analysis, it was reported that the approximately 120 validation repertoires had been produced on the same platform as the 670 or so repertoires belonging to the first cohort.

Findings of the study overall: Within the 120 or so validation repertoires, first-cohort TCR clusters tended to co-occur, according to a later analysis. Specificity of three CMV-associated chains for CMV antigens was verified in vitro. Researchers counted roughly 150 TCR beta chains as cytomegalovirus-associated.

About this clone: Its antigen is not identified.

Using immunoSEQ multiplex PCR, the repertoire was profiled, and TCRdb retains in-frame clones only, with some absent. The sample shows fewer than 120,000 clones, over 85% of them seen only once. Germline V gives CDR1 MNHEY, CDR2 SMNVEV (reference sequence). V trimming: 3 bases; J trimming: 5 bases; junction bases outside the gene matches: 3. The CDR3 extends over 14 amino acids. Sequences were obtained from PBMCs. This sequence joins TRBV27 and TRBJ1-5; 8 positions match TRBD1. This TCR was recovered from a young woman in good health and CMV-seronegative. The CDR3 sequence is CASSFRTGHQPQHF. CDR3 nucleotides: TGTGCCAGCAGTTTTCGGACAGGGCATCAGCCCCAGCATTTT.